The rows below give T cell receptor beta chains drawn from one sample of a study of T cells after yellow fever vaccination. TCRdb passed the 5' RACE reads through MiXCR, listing each CDR3 protein once. This sample has under 300,000 distinct CDR3 sequences, with around 7% found just once. Sequenced material: CD4+ T cells sorted from PBMCs, taken 15 days after the yellow fever booster vaccination. The receptors were gathered from a man aged 25 to 40 who received the YFV17D yellow fever vaccine. The CDR3 runs from the conserved cysteine through the conserved F or W. The order of the fields is V gene, D gene, J gene, clone size, CDR3 DNA, CDR3 protein. D genes are given only for firm matches. Where a row states a size, it is once, few, many or the class of an expanded clone; other rows omit it.

TRBV7-9,.,TRBJ1-2,.,TGTGCCAGCAGCCGGGGAACCGACAGTGAGGGCTATGGCTACACCTTC,CASSRGTDSEGYGYTF
TRBV18,.,TRBJ1-1,.,TGTGCCAGCTCCCGGAGTGGCGCTGAAGCTTTCTTT,CASSRSGAEAFF
TRBV24-1,TRBD1,TRBJ2-3,few,TGTGCCACCAGTGATCCCGGGACAGGCGGGGCAGATACGCAGTATTTT,CATSDPGTGGADTQYF
TRBV28,.,TRBJ2-5,.,TGTGCCAGCACCCAGTATGTCAGGGAGACCCAGTACTTC,CASTQYVRETQYF
TRBV15,.,TRBJ1-2,few,TGTGCCACCAGCCCCCTGCGGGACAAGGGCTATGGCTACACCTTC,CATSPLRDKGYGYTF
TRBV7-2,.,TRBJ2-7,many,TGTGCCAGCAGCTCCAATAACTACGAGCAGTACTTC,CASSSNNYEQYF
TRBV28,.,TRBJ2-3,.,TGTGCCAGCAGTTTTTCTCTGGCCTCGGCGGCCCCTGGGGATACGCAGTATTTT,CASSFSLASAAPGDTQYF
TRBV20-1,TRBD2,TRBJ2-1,.,TGCAGTGCTAGGCTTGCTAGCGGGAATGACAATGAGCAGTTCTTC,CSARLASGNDNEQFF
TRBV7-9,.,TRBJ2-1,few,TGTGCCAGCCGACCCTCATCTGGGGGTTATACCGGTGAGCAGTTCTTC,CASRPSSGGYTGEQFF
TRBV7-2,TRBD2,TRBJ2-1,few,TGTGCCAGCAGCTTGGGGAGGGCCGTCTACAATGAGCAGTTCTTC,CASSLGRAVYNEQFF
TRBV6-1,.,TRBJ2-1,few,TGTGCCAGCAGTCCGGGACAAGGGTGGAATGAGCAGTTCTTC,CASSPGQGWNEQFF
TRBV11-2,.,TRBJ1-2,.,TGTGCCAGCAGCCGTGACAGGTCGGGCGGCTACACCTTC,CASSRDRSGGYTF
TRBV5-6,.,TRBJ2-1,few,TGTGCCAGCAGCTCCAGGGGTAGCGGCTCCTACAATGAGCAGTTCTTC,CASSSRGSGSYNEQFF
TRBV7-2,.,TRBJ2-1,few,TGTGCCAGCAGCTCCCGACACCTAAACAATGAGCAGTTCTTC,CASSSRHLNNEQFF
TRBV27,.,TRBJ2-2,few,TGTGCCAGCAGTTGGTCGGGAAGCAGGGGTCCGACCGGGGAGCTGTTTTTT,CASSWSGSRGPTGELFF
TRBV2,TRBD2,TRBJ2-5,few,TGTGCCAGCAGTCAGAGACTAGCGGGAGAGGCTGAACAAGAGACCCAGTACTTC,CASSQRLAGEAEQETQYF
TRBV18,.,TRBJ1-2,few,TGTGCCAGCTCACCAGGGAGTTCCTATGGCTACACCTTC,CASSPGSSYGYTF
TRBV15,TRBD2,TRBJ2-5,.,TGTGCCACCAGTCCTGGGGTGGCGGGGAGGGCCCAGTACTTC,CATSPGVAGRAQYF
TRBV20-1,TRBD2,TRBJ2-7,many,TGCAGTGCTAGGGCGGGGGGTATGGACGAGCAGTACTTC,CSARAGGMDEQYF
TRBV20-1,TRBD2,TRBJ2-1,few,TGCAGTGCTAGACCACCGGGACTAGCGGACTCCTACAATGAGCAGTTCTTC,CSARPPGLADSYNEQFF
TRBV5-1,.,TRBJ2-5,many,TGCGCCAGCAGCGACCAACCCCTTGGAGTCGAGACCCAGTACTTC,CASSDQPLGVETQYF
TRBV30,TRBD1,TRBJ2-5,.,TGTGCCTTCCCACTGCGAGACAGGGCCGAGACCCAGTACTTC,CAFPLRDRAETQYF
TRBV12-5,.,TRBJ2-4,many,TGTGCCACTCTCCGGGACACTGAAAACATTCAGTACTTC,CATLRDTENIQYF
TRBV20-1,.,TRBJ2-5,many,TGCAGTGCTAGAGATCGGATGGGCCGGGAGACCCAGTACTTC,CSARDRMGRETQYF